The 11 T cell receptor beta chains given below trace back to one sample, sequenced in a study of T cells in Graves' hyperthyroidism and ophthalmopathy. TCR beta CDR3 sequences were amplified from RNA transcripts. First-round RT-PCR targeting the TCR CDR3 was performed with the HTBI primer set. TCRdb ran MiXCR on the multiplex PCR reads and lists one entry per CDR3 protein. The table lists about 500,000 distinct CDR3 sequences, roughly 16% of them singletons. Sequenced input: blood. These receptors originate from a woman in her thirties with Graves' ophthalmopathy.

At least ten counts were recorded for this clonotype. The chain is built from TRBV20-1 and TRBJ2-1, with 12 positions matching TRBD2. The CDR3 is 15 residues long. The V and J ends lost 6 bases and 7 bases, in that order; junction bases with no gene match: 10. CDR1 DFQATT and CDR2 SNEGSKA come from the germline V gene (reference sequence). This CDR3 is CSANLAGGFGNEQFF. The DNA of the CDR3 is TGCAGTGCAAACCTAGCGGGAGGGTTCGGTAATGAGCAGTTCTTC.

The rearrangement uses TRBV27 and TRBJ1-4, with D perhaps TRBD1 (6 bases). The V gene's germline CDR1 is MNHEY and CDR2 SMNVEV (reference sequence). This CDR3 region has 15 residues. V was trimmed by 6 bases and J by 7 bases, leaving 18 bases between them. CDR3 sequence: CASSSTGIAGEKLFF. The CDR3 bases are TGTGCCAGCAGCAGCACAGGGATTGCAGGTGAAAAACTGTTTTTT.

V is TRBV4-1 and J is TRBJ1-4; D is undetermined. V was shortened by 1 base and J by 2 bases, with 5 bases between the two germline ends. This CDR3 region has 14 residues. CDR1 is MGHRA and CDR2 is YSYEKL in the germline V gene. The CDR3 is CASSQVGTNEKLFF. CDR3 sequence (DNA): TGCGCCAGCAGCCAAGTGGGCACTAATGAAAAACTGTTTTTT.

This clonotype has more than one count but fewer than ten. The chain employs TRBV25-1 and TRBJ1-1; D is undetermined. Germline V gene data show CDR1 as MGHDK and CDR2 as SYGVNS. The CDR3 has 16 residues. V lost 1 base and J 1 base, leaving 13 bases between the germline ends. CDR3: CASSESPTRGNTEAFF. The CDR3 DNA follows: TGTGCCAGCAGTGAATCCCCGACAAGAGGGAACACTGAAGCTTTCTTT. The whole variable domain, filled in from reference TRBV25-1 and TRBJ1-1, reads EADIYQTPRYLVIGTGKKITLECSQTMGHDKMYWYQQDPGMELHLIHYSYGVNSTEKGDLSSESTVSRIRTEHFPLTLESARPSHTSQYLCASSESPTRGNTEAFFGQGTRLTVV.

This clonotype was counted many times. The genes are TRBV6-1 and TRBJ2-1; 10 bases line up with TRBD2. The CDR3 covers 17 residues. Germline CDR1 and CDR2: MNHNS and SASEGT. The V segment lost 7 bases and the J segment 2 bases; nucleotides outside the gene matches: 11. The CDR3 DNA reads TGTGCCAGCAATTTACGGAGACTAGCGGGCCCCTACAATGAGCAGTTCTTC. This encodes CASNLRRLAGPYNEQFF.

This clonotype has a count of ten or more. J is TRBJ2-5 and V is TRBV20-1, with D possibly being TRBD2 (5 bases). The CDR3 has 13 amino acids. CDR1 is DFQATT, CDR2 SNEGSKA, per germline (reference sequence). V gave up 6 bases and J gave up 3 bases, with 14 bases separating them. The CDR3 loop reads CSATRGKKETQYF. Here the CDR3 DNA reads TGCAGTGCCACCCGAGGGAAAAAAGAGACCCAGTACTTC.

The CDR3 DNA is TGTGCCAGCAGCTTCGTAAGGGTCGAAGATACGCAGTATTTT. It codes for CASSFVRVEDTQYF. The J gene is TRBJ2-3, the V gene TRBV7-4; D is ambiguous. Trimming removed 3 bases at V and 5 bases at J, with 12 bases between. This CDR3 contains 14 residues. CDR1 and CDR2 from the germline V gene are SGHVT and SQSDAQ.

As for this clonotype: A single base separates this from a much larger clone, so it may be a read error. This sequence joins TRBV5-1 and TRBJ2-1; 14 bases fit TRBD2. This CDR3 has 17 residues. The germline gives CDR1 SGHRS, CDR2 YFSETQ. As DNA, the CDR3 is TGCACCAGCAGCTTGGACCCGACTAGCGGGGGGGTCAATGAGCAGTTCTTC. Translated, it gives CTSSLDPTSGGVNEQFF.

This clonotype was seen ten or more times. J is TRBJ1-1 and V is TRBV28; a weak D match, TRBD1 (5 bases). The CDR3 loop spans 11 amino acids. From germline, CDR1 is MDHEN and CDR2 SYDVKM. V dropped 2 bases and J dropped 8 bases, with 6 bases sitting between them. CDR3 nucleotides: TGTGCCAGCAGTTTAAGGGGCGAAGCTTTCTTT. It yields the protein CASSLRGEAFF.

This clonotype was picked up a small number of times. The genes are TRBV7-6 and TRBJ2-7; no clear D gene. V shed 1 base and J shed 0 bases, with 7 bases lying between them. CDR3 size: 14 residues. Germline V gene data show CDR1 as SGHVS and CDR2 as FNYEAQ. The CDR3 sequence: CASSLGTFSYEQYF. The CDR3 DNA reads TGTGCCAGCAGCTTAGGCACTTTCTCCTACGAGCAGTACTTC. The whole variable domain, filled in from reference TRBV7-6 and TRBJ2-7, reads GAGVSQSPRYKVTKRGQDVALRCDPISGHVSLYWYRQALGQGPEFLTYFNYEAQQDKSGLPNDRFSAERPEGSISTLTIQRTEQRDSAMYRCASSLGTFSYEQYFGPGTRLTVT.

The gene calls are TRBV18 and TRBJ2-6; TRBD1 aligns across 7 bases. V trimming: 2 bases; J trimming: 2 bases; junction bases outside the gene matches: 15. The V gene's germline CDR1 is KGHSH and CDR2 LQKENI. The CDR3 has 20 amino acids. The CDR3 sequence: CASSPEDFKTGPAGANVLTF. CDR3 DNA: TGTGCCAGCTCACCAGAGGATTTTAAGACAGGGCCGGCTGGGGCCAACGTCCTGACTTTC.